Sequencing of this T cell receptor (beta chain) was carried out in a study of radiation and T cells in renal cell carcinoma. The junction had 13 bases not matched to a gene; V was cut back by 4 bases and J by 3 bases. CDR3 length equals 17 residues. Germline assignment: CDR1 MNHNS and CDR2 SASEGT. Sequenced by immunoSEQ multiplex PCR; TCRdb stores in-frame clones only, minus some. Of 110,000 to 150,000 clones in the sample, about 88% were seen once. Time point described: baseline pretreatment blood. Treatment: 15 Gy SBRT to primary tumor, nephrectomy 4 weeks later. The source was blood, collected from a patient whose treatment included radiotherapy and nephrectomy. The clonotype was recovered from a woman in her forties or fifties with renal cell carcinoma. The chain links TRBV6-1 to TRBJ2-3; 7 positions match TRBD1. The CDR3 spells CASSATHRQGKTDTQYF. The CDR3 DNA reads TGTGCCAGCAGTGCTACCCATCGACAGGGTAAAACAGATACGCAGTATTTT.